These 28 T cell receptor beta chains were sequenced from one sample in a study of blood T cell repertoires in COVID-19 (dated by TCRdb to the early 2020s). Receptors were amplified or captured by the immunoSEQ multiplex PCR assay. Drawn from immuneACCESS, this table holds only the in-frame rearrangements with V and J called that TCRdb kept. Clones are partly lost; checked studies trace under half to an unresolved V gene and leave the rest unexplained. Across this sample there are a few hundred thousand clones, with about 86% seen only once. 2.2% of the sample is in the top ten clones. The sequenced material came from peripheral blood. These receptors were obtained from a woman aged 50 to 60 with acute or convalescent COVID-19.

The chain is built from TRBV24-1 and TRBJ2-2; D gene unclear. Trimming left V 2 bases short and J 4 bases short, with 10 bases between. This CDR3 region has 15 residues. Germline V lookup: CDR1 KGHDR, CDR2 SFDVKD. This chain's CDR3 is CATSDSAPPTGELFF. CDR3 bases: TGTGCCACCAGTGATTCAGCGCCGCCCACCGGGGAGCTGTTTTTT.

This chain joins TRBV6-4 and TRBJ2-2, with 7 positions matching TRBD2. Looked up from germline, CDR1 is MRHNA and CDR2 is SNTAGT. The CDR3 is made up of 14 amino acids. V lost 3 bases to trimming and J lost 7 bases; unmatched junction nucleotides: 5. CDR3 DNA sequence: TGTGCCAGCAGTGAAGAGGCTAGCGGCGGGGAGCTGTTTTTT. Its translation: CASSEEASGGELFF.

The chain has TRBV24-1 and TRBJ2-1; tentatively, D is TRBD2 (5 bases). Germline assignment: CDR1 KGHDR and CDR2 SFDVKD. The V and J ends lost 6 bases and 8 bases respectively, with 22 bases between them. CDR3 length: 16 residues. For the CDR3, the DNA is TGTGCCACCAGTCGCTCCGGGGTCCATATCGCCGATGAGCAGTTCTTC. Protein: CATSRSGVHIADEQFF.

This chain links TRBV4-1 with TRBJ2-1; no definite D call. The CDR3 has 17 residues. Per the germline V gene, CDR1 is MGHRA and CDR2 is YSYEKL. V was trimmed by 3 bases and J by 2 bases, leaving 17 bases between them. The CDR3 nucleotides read TGCGCCAGCAGCCACGTTTTGAGGATTCTTACCTACAATGAGCAGTTCTTC. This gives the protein CASSHVLRILTYNEQFF.

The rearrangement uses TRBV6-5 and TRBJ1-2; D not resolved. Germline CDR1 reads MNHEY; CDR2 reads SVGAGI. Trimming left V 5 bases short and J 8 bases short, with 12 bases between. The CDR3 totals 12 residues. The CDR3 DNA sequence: TGTGCCAGCAGTAGAACCCTAATAGGCTACACCTTC. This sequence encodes CASSRTLIGYTF.

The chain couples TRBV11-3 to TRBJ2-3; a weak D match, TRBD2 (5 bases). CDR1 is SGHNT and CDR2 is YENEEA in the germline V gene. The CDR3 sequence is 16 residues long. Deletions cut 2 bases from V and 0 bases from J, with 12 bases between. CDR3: CASSLYRGGSTDTQYF. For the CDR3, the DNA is TGTGCCAGCAGCTTATATAGAGGAGGTAGCACAGATACGCAGTATTTT.

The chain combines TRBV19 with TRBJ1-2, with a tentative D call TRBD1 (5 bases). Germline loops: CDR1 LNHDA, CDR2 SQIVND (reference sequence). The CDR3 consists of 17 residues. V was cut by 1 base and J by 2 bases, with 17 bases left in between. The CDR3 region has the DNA TGTGCCAGTAGTATAGTCAGGGCAGACTTTCTCAACTATGGCTACACCTTC. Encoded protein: CASSIVRADFLNYGYTF.

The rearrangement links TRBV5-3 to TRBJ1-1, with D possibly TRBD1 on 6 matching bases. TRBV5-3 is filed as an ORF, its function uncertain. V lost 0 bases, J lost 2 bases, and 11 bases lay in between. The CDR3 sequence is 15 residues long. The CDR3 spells CARSLAKGENTEAFF. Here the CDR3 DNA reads TGTGCCAGAAGCTTGGCTAAGGGGGAAAACACTGAAGCTTTCTTT.

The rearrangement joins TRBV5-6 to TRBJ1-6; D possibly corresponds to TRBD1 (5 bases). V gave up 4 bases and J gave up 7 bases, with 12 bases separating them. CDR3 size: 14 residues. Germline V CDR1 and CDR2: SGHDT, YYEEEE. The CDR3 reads CASSLGGYNSPLHF. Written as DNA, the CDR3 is TGTGCCAGCAGCCTCGGGGGGTACAATTCACCCCTCCACTTT.

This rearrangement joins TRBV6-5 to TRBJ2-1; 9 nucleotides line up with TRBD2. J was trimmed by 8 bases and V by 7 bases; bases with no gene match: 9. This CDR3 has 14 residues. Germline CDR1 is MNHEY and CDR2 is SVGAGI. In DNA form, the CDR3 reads TGTGCCAGCAAGGCTAGCGGGGTAGCCGATGAGCAGTTCTTC. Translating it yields CASKASGVADEQFF.

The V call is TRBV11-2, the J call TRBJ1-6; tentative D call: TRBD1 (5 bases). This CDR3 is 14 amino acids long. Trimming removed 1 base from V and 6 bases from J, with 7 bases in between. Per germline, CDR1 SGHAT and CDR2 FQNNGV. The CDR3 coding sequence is TGTGCCAGCAGCTTAGTCGGGGGTAATTCACCCCTCCACTTT. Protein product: CASSLVGGNSPLHF. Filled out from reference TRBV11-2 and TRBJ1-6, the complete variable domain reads EAGVAQSPRYKIIEKRQSVAFWCNPISGHATLYWYQQILGQGPKLLIQFQNNGVVDDSQLPKDRFSAERLKGVDSTLKIQPAKLEDSAVYLCASSLVGGNSPLHFGNGTRLTVT.

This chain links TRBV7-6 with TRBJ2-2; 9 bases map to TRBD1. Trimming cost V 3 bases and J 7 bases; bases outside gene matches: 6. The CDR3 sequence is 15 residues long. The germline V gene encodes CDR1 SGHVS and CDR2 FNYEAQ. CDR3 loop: CASSLGQGGIGELFF. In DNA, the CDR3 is TGTGCCAGCAGCTTGGGACAGGGAGGGATCGGGGAGCTGTTTTTT.

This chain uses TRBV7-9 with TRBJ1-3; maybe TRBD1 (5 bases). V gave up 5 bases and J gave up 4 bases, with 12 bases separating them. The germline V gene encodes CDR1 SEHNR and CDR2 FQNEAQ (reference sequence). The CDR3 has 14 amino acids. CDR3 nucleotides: TGTGCCAGCAGCCCAGGGACTGCCGGAAACACCATATATTTT. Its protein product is CASSPGTAGNTIYF.

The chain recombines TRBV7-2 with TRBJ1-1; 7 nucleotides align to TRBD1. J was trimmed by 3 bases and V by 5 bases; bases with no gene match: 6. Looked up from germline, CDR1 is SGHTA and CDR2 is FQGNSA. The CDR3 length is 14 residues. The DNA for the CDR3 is TGTGCCAGCAGCGTCCGACAGGGCGACACTGAAGCTTTCTTT. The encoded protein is CASSVRQGDTEAFF.

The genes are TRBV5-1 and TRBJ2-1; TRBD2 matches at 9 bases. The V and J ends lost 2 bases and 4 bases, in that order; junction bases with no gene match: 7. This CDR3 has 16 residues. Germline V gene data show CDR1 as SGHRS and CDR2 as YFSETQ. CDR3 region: CASSLSPGLAYNEQFF. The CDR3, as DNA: TGCGCCAGCAGCTTAAGCCCGGGACTAGCTTACAATGAGCAGTTCTTC.

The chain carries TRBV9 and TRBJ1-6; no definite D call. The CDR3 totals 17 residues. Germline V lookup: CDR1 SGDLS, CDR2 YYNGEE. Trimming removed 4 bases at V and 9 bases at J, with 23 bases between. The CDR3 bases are TGTGCCAGCAGCCCTAGCCCCCTACAGAGTCGGATTTCACCCCTCCACTTT. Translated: CASSPSPLQSRISPLHF.

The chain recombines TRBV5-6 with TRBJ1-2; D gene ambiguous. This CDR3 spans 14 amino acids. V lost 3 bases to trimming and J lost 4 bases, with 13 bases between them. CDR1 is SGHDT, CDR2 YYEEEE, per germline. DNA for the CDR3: TGTGCCAGCAGCTCGACGAGGGCGGCCTATGGCTACACCTTC. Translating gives CASSSTRAAYGYTF.

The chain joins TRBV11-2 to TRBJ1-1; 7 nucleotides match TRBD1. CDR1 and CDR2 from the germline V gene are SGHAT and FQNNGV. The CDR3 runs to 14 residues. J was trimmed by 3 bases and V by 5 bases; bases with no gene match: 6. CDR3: CASSQGDRYTEAFF. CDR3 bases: TGTGCCAGCAGCCAGGGGGATCGGTACACTGAAGCTTTCTTT.

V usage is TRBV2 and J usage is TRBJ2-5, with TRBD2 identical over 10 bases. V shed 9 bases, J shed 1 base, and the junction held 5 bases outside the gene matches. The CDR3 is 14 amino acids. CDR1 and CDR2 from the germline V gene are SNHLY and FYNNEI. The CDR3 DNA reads TGTGCCAGTAGTCCTAGCGGGGGCCAAGAGACCCAGTACTTC. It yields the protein CASSPSGGQETQYF.

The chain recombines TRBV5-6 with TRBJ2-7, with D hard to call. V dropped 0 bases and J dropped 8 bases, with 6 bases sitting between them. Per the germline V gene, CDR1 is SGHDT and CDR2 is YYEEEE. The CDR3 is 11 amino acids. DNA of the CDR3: TGTGCCAGCAGCTTGGGAGTTAAGCAGTACTTC. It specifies CASSLGVKQYF.

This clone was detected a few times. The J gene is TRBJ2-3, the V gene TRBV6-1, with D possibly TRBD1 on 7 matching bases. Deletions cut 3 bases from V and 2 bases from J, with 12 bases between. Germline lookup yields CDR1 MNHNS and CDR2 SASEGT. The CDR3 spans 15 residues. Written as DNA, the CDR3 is TGTGCCAGCAGTGACCAGGGGGGCTACACAGATACGCAGTATTTT. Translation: CASSDQGGYTDTQYF.

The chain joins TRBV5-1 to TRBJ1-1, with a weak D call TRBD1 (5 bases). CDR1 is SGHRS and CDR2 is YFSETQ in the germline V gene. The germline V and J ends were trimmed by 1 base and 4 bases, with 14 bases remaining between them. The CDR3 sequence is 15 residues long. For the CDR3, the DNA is TGCGCCAGCAGCTTGTGGCAGGGAATGTCCACTGAAGCTTTCTTT. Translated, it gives CASSLWQGMSTEAFF.

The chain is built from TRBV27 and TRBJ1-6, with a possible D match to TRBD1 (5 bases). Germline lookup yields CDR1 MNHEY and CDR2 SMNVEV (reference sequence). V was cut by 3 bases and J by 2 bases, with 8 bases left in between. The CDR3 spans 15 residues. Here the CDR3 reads CASSLSTAYNSPLHF. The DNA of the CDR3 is TGTGCCAGCAGTTTGTCGACAGCCTATAATTCACCCCTCCACTTT.

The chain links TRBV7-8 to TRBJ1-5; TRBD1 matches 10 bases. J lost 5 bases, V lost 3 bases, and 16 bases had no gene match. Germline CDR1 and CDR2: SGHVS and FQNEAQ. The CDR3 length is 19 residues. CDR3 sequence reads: CASSFNVEGRDRGHQPQHF. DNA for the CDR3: TGTGCCAGCAGCTTTAATGTAGAGGGACGGGACAGGGGCCATCAGCCCCAGCATTTT.

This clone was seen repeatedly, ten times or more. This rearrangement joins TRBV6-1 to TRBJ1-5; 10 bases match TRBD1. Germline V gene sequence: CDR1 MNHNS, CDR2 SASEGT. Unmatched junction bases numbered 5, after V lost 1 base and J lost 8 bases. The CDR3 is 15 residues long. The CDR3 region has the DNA TGTGCCAGCAGTGAAGGGGGACAGGGGTCGGAGCCCCAGCATTTT. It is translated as CASSEGGQGSEPQHF.

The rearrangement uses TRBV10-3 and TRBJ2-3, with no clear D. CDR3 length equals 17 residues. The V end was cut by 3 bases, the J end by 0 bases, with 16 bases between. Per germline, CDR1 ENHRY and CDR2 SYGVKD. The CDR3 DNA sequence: TGTGCCATCAGTGAAAGAGCAGACTGGTCTAGCACAGATACGCAGTATTTT. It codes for CAISERADWSSTDTQYF.

The CDR3 sequence is CASSVGTSLTDTQYF. The CDR3 nucleotides are TGTGCCAGCAGCGTAGGGACATCACTCACAGATACGCAGTATTTT. The chain has TRBV9 and TRBJ2-3; D is possibly TRBD1 (5 bases). The V gene lost 0 bases and the J gene lost 2 bases, with 10 bases spanning the gap. Germline loops: CDR1 SGDLS, CDR2 YYNGEE. The CDR3 consists of 15 residues.

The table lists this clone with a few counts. This chain's CDR3 is CATSDPQNSDNYGYTF. For the CDR3, the DNA is TGTGCCACCAGTGACCCTCAGAACAGTGATAACTATGGCTACACCTTC. The V call is TRBV24-1, the J call TRBJ1-2; D gene uncertain. This CDR3 region has 16 residues. Between the trimmed V and J ends, which lost 4 bases and 1 base, there was a span of 15 bases. The germline V gene has CDR1 KGHDR and CDR2 SFDVKD.